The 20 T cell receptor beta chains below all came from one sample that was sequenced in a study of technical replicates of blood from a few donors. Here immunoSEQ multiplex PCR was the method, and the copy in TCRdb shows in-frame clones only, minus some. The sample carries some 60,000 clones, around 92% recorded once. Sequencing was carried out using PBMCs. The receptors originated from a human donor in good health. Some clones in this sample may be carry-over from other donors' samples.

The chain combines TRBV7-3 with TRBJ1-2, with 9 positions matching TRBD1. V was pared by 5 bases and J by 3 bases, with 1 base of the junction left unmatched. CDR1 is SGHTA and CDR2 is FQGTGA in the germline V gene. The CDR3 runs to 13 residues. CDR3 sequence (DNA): TGTGCCAGCAGCAGGACAGGGGACTATGGCTACACCTTC. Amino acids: CASSRTGDYGYTF.

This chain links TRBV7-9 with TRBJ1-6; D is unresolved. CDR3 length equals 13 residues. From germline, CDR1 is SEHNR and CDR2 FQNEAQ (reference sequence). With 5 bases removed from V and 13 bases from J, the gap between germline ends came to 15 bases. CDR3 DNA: TGTGCCAGCAGCATGTCAGAATTCACCCCCCTCCACTTT. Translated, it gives CASSMSEFTPLHF.

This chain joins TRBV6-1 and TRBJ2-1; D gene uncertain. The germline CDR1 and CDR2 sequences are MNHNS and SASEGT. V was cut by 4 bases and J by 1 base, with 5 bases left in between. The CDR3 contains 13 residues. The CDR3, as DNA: TGTGCCAGCAGTGCCCCTTCCTACAATGAGCAGTTCTTC. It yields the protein CASSAPSYNEQFF.

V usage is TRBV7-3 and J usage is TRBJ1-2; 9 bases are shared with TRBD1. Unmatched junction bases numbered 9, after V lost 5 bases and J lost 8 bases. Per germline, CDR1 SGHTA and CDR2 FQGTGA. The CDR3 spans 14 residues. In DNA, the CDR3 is TGTGCCAGCAGCAAGAGCCGGACAGGGGAGGGCTACACCTTC. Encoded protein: CASSKSRTGEGYTF.

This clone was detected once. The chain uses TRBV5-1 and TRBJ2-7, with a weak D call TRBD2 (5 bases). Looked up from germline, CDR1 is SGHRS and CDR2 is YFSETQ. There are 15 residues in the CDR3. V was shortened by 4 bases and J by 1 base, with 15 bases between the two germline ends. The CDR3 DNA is TGCGCCAGCAGCCGTGGGCTAGCCTTTTCCTACGAGCAGTACTTC. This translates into CASSRGLAFSYEQYF. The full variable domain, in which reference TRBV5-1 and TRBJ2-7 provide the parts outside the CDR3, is KAGVTQTPRYLIKTRGQQVTLSCSPISGHRSVSWYQQTPGQGLQFLFEYFSETQRNKGNFPGRFSGRQFSNSRSEMNVSTLELGDSALYLCASSRGLAFSYEQYFGPGTRLTVT.

CDR3 residues: CASTLTGGMGVNQPQHF. The CDR3 DNA follows: TGTGCCAGCACCTTAACAGGGGGAATGGGGGTTAATCAGCCCCAGCATTTT. This chain joins TRBV27 and TRBJ1-5; 8 bases are shared with TRBD1. Unmatched junction bases numbered 15, after V lost 7 bases and J lost 4 bases. CDR1 and CDR2 from the germline V gene are MNHEY and SMNVEV (reference sequence). This CDR3 has 17 amino acids.

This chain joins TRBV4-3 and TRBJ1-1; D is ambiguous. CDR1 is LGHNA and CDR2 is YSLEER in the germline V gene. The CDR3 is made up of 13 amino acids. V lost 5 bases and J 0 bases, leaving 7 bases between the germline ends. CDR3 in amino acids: CASSSSLNTEAFF. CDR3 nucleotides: TGCGCCAGCAGCTCTAGTTTGAACACTGAAGCTTTCTTT.

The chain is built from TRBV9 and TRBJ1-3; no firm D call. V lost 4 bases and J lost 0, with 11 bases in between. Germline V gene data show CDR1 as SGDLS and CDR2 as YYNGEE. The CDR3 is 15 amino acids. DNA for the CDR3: TGTGCCAGCAGCAGATCGGGTACCTCTGGAAACACCATATATTTT. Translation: CASSRSGTSGNTIYF.

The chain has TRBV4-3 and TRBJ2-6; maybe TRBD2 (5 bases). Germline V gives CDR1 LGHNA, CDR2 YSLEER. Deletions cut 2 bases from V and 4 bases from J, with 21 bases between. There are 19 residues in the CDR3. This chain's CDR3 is CASSQLLGLTSSGANVLTF. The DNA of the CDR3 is TGCGCCAGCAGCCAATTGTTAGGACTGACCTCTTCAGGGGCCAACGTCCTGACTTTC.

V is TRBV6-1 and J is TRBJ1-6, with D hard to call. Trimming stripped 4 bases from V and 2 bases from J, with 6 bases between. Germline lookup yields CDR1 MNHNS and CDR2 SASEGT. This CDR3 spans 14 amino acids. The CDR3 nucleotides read TGTGCCAGCAGTGCTGGGCCCTATAATTCACCCCTCCACTTT. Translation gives CASSAGPYNSPLHF.

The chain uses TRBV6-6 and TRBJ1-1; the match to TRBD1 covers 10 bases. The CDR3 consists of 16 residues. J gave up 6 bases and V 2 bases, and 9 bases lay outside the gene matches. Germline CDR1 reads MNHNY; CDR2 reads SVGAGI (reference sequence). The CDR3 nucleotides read TGTGCCAGCAGTTACCGCCTAGGACAGGGGGTCCCTGAAGCTTTCTTT. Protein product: CASSYRLGQGVPEAFF.

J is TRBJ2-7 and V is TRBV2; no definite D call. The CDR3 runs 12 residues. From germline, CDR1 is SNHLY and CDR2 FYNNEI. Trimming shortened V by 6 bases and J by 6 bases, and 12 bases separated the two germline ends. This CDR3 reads CASSVLVLEQYF. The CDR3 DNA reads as TGTGCCAGCAGCGTTCTAGTGCTCGAGCAGTACTTC.

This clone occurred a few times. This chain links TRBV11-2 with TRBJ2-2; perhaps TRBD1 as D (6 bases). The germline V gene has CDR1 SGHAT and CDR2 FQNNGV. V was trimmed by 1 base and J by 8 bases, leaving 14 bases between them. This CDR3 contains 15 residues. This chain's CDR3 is CASSLVSGARGELFF. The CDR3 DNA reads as TGTGCCAGCAGCTTAGTGTCAGGGGCCAGAGGGGAGCTGTTTTTT.

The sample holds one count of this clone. The CDR3, as DNA: TGTGCCTGGAGTGGGCCGGGGGGGTGGTCCAAAAACATTCAGTACTTC. Residues: CAWSGPGGWSKNIQYF. V gene TRBV30 combines with J gene TRBJ2-4, with TRBD2 matching 8 bases. Germline assignment: CDR1 GTSNPN and CDR2 SVGIG (reference sequence). The CDR3 is 16 amino acids. The V gene end was trimmed by 1 base and the J gene end by 2 bases; junction bases not matched to a gene: 7. Full variable domain (outside the CDR3, taken from reference TRBV30 and TRBJ2-4): SQTIHQWPATLVQPVGSPLSLECTVEGTSNPNLYWYRQAAGRGLQLLFYSVGIGQISSEVPQNLSASRPQDRQFILSSKKLLLSDSGFYLCAWSGPGGWSKNIQYFGAGTRLSVL.

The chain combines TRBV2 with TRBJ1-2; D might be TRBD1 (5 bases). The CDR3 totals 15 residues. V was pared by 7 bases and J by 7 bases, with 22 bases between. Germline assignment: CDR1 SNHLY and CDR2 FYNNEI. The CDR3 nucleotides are TGTGCCAGCACGGAGACGAAACCAGGAGGGGCTGGCTACACCTTC. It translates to CASTETKPGGAGYTF. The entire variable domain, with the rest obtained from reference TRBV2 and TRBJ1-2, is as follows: EPEVTQTPSHQVTQMGQEVILRCVPISNHLYFYWYRQILGQKVEFLVSFYNNEISEKSEIFDDQFSVERPDGSNFTLKIRSTKLEDSAMYFCASTETKPGGAGYTFGSGTRLTVV.

The CDR3 coding sequence is TGCAGCGAGACAGGGCCATCCTACGAGCAGTACTTC. Amino acid sequence: CSETGPSYEQYF. The chain combines TRBV29-1 with TRBJ2-7; 7 bases fit TRBD1. With V trimmed by 7 bases and J by 1 base, 4 bases remained unmatched. Germline CDR1 reads SQVTM; CDR2 reads ANQGSEA. CDR3 length: 12 amino acids.

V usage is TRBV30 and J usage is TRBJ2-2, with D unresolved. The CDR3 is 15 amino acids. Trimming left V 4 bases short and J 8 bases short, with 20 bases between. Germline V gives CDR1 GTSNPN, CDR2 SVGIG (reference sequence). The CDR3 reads CAWMTPGASLGELFF. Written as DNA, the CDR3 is TGTGCCTGGATGACACCCGGCGCGTCATTAGGGGAGCTGTTTTTT.

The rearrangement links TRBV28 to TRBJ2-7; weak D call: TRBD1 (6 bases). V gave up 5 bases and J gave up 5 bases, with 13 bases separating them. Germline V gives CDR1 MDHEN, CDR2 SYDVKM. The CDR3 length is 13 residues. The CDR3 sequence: CASSLGQLDEQYF. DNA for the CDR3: TGTGCCAGCAGTCTCGGACAGTTAGACGAGCAGTACTTC.

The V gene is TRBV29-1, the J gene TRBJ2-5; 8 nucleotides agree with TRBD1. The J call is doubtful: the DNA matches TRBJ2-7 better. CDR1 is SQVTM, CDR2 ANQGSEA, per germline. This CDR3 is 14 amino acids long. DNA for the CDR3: TGCAGCGTTAGCCCCGGGACAGGCTCCTACGAGCAGTACTTC. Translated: CSVSPGTGSYEQYF.

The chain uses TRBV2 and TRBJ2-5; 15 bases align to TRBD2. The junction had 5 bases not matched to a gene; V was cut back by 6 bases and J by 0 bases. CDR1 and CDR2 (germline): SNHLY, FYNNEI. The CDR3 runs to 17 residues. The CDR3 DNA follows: TGTGCCAGCAGCGCCGGGACTAGCGGGAGGTACCAAGAGACCCAGTACTTC. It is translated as CASSAGTSGRYQETQYF.